A single sample gave rise to the 9 T cell receptor beta chains below, sequenced in a study of blood T cell repertoires in COVID-19. Assay used: immunoSEQ multiplex PCR; TCRdb lists only in-frame clones, some missing. The data hold 250,000 to 400,000 clones, with around 87% observed a single time. Sequenced material: peripheral blood. Source of these receptors: a man in his fifties with active or convalescent COVID-19.

This sequence joins TRBV28 and TRBJ1-3, with 12 bases aligning to TRBD1. CDR3 length: 18 residues. V lost 1 base, J lost 0 bases, and 4 bases stayed unmatched. CDR1 and CDR2 from the germline V gene are MDHEN and SYDVKM. CDR3 bases: TGTGCCAGCAGTTTATTCCTGGGACAGGGGGCCTCTGGAAACACCATATATTTT. It is translated as CASSLFLGQGASGNTIYF.

The chain joins TRBV6-5 to TRBJ2-3, with TRBD1 identical over 7 bases. The CDR3 contains 14 residues. In germline, CDR1 is MNHEY, CDR2 SVGAGI. Unmatched junction bases numbered 7, after V lost 6 bases and J lost 4 bases. The CDR3 DNA is TGTGCCAGCAGCGACAGGGTGCCCGCAGATACGCAGTATTTT. Its translation is CASSDRVPADTQYF.

V usage is TRBV27 and J usage is TRBJ1-4; possibly TRBD1 for D (6 bases). Germline V lookup: CDR1 MNHEY, CDR2 SMNVEV (reference sequence). The V gene lost 3 bases and the J gene lost 8 bases, with 13 bases spanning the gap. This CDR3 has 14 amino acids. This CDR3 is CASSLRQGREKLFF. CDR3 coding DNA: TGTGCCAGCAGTTTGAGGCAGGGGCGGGAAAAACTGTTTTTT.

The gene calls are TRBV3-1 (or the pseudogene TRBV3-2) and TRBJ2-5, with TRBD2 matching over 14 bases. Germline lookup yields CDR1 LGHDT and CDR2 YNNKEL (reference sequence). With 5 bases clipped from V and 4 bases from J, the junction kept 6 bases outside the gene matches. The CDR3 is made up of 16 amino acids. The CDR3 here is CASSSTSGGARETQYF. The CDR3 nucleotides read TGTGCCAGCAGCTCGACTAGCGGGGGGGCCCGAGAGACCCAGTACTTC.

This chain links TRBV30 with TRBJ2-3; D is unclear. Germline V gene data show CDR1 as GTSNPN and CDR2 as SVGIG (reference sequence). V was cut by 4 bases and J by 2 bases, with 13 bases left in between. The CDR3 is 14 amino acids. CDR3 DNA: TGTGCCTGGACTCCGGCGGTGATCACAGATACGCAGTATTTT. Its protein product is CAWTPAVITDTQYF.

The chain carries TRBV5-1 and TRBJ1-1; D uncertain. The germline CDR1 and CDR2 sequences are SGHRS and YFSETQ. Trimming cost V 2 bases and J 4 bases, with 12 bases left between them. The CDR3 length is 14 residues. The CDR3 reads CASSFGVQSTEAFF. DNA of the CDR3: TGCGCCAGCAGCTTCGGAGTTCAGAGCACTGAAGCTTTCTTT.

The chain employs TRBV28 and TRBJ2-5, with TRBD1 matching 9 bases. Germline values: CDR1 MDHEN, CDR2 SYDVKM. J gave up 6 bases and V 7 bases, and 3 bases lay outside the gene matches. This CDR3 has 12 residues. CDR3 sequence reads: CASIGQGKTQYF. The CDR3 bases are TGTGCCAGCATAGGACAGGGGAAGACCCAGTACTTC.

This rearrangement joins TRBV7-8 to TRBJ1-1; D not certain. Trimming removed 1 base from V and 4 bases from J, with 19 bases in between. Germline assignment: CDR1 SGHVS and CDR2 FQNEAQ. This CDR3 has 17 residues. This CDR3 is CASSLVSGQRRSTEAFF. The DNA for the CDR3 is TGTGCCAGCAGCTTAGTATCCGGCCAGCGCCGATCCACTGAAGCTTTCTTT.

J is TRBJ2-2 and V is TRBV15; D gene unclear. The CDR3 has 15 amino acids. Trimming cost V 1 base and J 5 bases, with 11 bases left between them. The germline V gene has CDR1 LNHNV and CDR2 YYDKDF (reference sequence). CDR3 DNA: TGTGCCACCAGCAGAGCCGACATACCGACCGGGGAGCTGTTTTTT. Protein: CATSRADIPTGELFF.